The entry below describes one T cell receptor (beta chain). The antigen is undetermined. The data derive from a study of T cells in Graves' hyperthyroidism and ophthalmopathy. Study-level findings and limits: Blood also showed most of the thyroid clonotypes that were expanded above 0.001.

The TCR beta CDR3 regions underwent amplification using RNA transcripts as the source. A set of HTBI primers served as the primers for a first-round RT-PCR of the TCR CDR3. A single record per CDR3 protein comes from TCRdb applying MiXCR to the multiplex PCR reads. The table includes about 560,000 distinct CDR3 sequences, 16% detected once. The trim removed 6 bases at V and 2 bases at J, leaving 9 bases unmatched. CDR3 length: 15 residues. Germline CDR1 SGHDN, CDR2 FVKESK. The receptor's source is a woman aged 18-29 years with Graves' hyperthyroidism. Sequencing input: blood. This chain connects TRBV14 to TRBJ2-7; 8 nucleotides line up with TRBD2. CDR3 coding DNA: TGTGCCAGCAGGGCCGGGGGCGGGAGGACCTACGAGCAGTACTTC. This gives the protein CASRAGGGRTYEQYF.